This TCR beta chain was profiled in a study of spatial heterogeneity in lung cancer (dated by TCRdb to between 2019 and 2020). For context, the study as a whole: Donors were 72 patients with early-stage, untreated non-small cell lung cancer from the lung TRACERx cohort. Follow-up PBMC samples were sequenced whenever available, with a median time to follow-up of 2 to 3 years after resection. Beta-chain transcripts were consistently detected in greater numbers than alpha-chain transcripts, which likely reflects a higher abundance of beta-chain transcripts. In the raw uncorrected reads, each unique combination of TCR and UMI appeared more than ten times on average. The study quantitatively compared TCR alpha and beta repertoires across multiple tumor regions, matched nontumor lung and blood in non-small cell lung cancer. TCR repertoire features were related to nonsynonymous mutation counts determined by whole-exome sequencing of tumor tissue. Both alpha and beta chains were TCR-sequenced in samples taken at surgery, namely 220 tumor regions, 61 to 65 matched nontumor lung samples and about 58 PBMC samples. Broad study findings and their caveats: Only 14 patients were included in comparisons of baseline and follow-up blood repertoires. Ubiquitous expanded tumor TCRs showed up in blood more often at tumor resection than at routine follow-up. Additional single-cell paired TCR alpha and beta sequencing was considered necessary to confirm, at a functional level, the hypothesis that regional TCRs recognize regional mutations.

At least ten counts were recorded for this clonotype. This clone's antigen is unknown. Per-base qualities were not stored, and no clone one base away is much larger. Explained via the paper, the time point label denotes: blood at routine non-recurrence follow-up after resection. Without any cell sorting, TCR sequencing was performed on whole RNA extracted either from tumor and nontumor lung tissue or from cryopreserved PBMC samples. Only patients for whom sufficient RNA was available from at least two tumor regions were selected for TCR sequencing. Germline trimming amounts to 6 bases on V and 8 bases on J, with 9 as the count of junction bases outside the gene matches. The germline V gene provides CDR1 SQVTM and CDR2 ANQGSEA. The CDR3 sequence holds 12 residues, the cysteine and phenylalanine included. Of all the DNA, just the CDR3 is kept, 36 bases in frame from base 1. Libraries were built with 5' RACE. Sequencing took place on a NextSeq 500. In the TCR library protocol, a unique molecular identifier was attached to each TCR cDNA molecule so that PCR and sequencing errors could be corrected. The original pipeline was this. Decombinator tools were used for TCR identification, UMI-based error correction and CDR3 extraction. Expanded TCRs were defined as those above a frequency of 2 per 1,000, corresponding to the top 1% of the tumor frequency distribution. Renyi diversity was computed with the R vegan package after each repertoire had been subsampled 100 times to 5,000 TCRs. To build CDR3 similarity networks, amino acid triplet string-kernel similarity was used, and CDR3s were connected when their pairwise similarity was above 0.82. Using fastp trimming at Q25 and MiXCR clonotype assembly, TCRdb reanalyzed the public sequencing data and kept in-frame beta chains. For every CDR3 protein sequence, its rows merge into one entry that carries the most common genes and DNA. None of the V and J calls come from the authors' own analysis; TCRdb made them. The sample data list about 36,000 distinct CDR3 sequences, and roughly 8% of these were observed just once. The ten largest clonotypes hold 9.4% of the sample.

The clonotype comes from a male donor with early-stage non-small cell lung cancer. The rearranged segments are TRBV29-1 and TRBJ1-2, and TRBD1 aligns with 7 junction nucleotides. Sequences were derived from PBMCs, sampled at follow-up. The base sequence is TGCAGCGTCACAGGGGAAAGGCAGGGCTACACCTTC. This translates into CSVTGERQGYTF.